This T cell receptor beta chain was found in a study of blood T cell repertoires in COVID-19. In the study overall: T cells, B-cell-depleted T cells, or PBMCs supplied cDNA or gDNA.

It was during active infection that Seattle patients were enrolled and then longitudinally followed. Authors' data handling: Reference gene primer amplification in the assay estimated nucleated cell counts. Produced via immunoSEQ multiplex PCR; TCRdb's table is partial and in-frame only. That table furnishes V, J and clone size, whereas the DNA furnished D and trimming. The sample shows 150,000 to 180,000 clones, over 75% of them seen only once. J was trimmed by 14 bases and V by 1 base; bases with no gene match: 7. Germline CDR1 and CDR2: MGHRA and YSYEKL. CDR3 length: 13 residues. Sequencing was carried out using peripheral blood. V gene TRBV4-1 combines with J gene TRBJ1-4; 7 bases match TRBD1. This receptor was obtained from a man in his fifties or sixties with COVID-19, enrolled during active disease. The CDR3 loop reads CASSQGTGRWLFF. CDR3 DNA: TGCGCCAGCAGCCAAGGGACAGGCCGATGGCTGTTTTTT.